This T cell receptor (beta chain) is drawn from a study of cytomegalovirus exposure and HLA in healthy donors. The wider study: Researchers previously reported finding more than 100 million unique TCR beta sequences from around 200 million T cells.

Study results and limitations: A later analysis linked a missense DCLRE1C variant to TCR beta V- and J-gene trimming. Rarity marked most TCR sequences, yet some public TCRs occurred in many donors.

To note about this clone: As yet, its antigen is unknown.

It was with 60 Vbeta and 13 Jbeta primers that the PCR ran. Produced via immunoSEQ multiplex PCR; TCRdb's table is partial and in-frame only. The table for this sample gives 100,000 to 150,000 clones. The germline V gene has CDR1 MNHEY and CDR2 SVGAGI. With 6 bases removed from V and 2 bases from J, the gap between germline ends came to 10 bases. There are 13 residues in the CDR3. The source is a man younger than 40 in good health and CMV-seronegative. The sample consisted of PBMCs. V is TRBV6-5 and J is TRBJ2-5, with D unclear. The CDR3 region has the DNA TGTGCCAGCAGAGATGTCAGACAAGAGACCCAGTACTTC. Its protein is CASRDVRQETQYF.